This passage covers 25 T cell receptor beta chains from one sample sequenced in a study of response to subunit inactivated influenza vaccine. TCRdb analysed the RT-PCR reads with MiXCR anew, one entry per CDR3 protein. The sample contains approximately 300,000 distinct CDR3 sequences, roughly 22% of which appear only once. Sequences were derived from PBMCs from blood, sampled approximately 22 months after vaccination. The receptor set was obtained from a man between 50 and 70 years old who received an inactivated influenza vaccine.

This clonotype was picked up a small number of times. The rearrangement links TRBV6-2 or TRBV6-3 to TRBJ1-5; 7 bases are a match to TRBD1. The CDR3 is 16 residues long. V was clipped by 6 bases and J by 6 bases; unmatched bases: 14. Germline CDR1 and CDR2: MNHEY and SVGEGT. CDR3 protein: CASRMSTGSNSQPQHF. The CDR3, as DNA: TGTGCCAGCAGGATGTCGACAGGGTCGAATTCTCAGCCCCAGCATTTT.

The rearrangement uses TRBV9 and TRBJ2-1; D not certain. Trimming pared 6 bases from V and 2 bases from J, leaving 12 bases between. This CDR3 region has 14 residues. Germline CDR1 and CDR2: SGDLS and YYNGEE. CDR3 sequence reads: CASTGLGPYNEQFF. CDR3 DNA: TGTGCCAGCACTGGGCTGGGCCCCTACAATGAGCAGTTCTTC.

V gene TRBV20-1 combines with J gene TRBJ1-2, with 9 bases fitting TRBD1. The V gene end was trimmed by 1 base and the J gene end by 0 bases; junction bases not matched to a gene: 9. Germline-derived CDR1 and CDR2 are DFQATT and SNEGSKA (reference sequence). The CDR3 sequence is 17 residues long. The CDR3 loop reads CSARGTGGAGPNYGYTF. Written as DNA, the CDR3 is TGCAGTGCTAGAGGAACAGGGGGCGCGGGACCTAACTATGGCTACACCTTC.

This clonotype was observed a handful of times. CDR3 region: CATSRGRVSAEAFF. The CDR3 region has the DNA TGTGCCACCAGCAGAGGCAGGGTCTCCGCTGAAGCTTTCTTT. This chain uses TRBV15 with TRBJ1-1, with a tentative D call TRBD1 (5 bases). The CDR3 spans 14 residues. Deletions cut 1 base from V and 6 bases from J, with 12 bases between. The germline V gene encodes CDR1 LNHNV and CDR2 YYDKDF (reference sequence). Using reference TRBV15 and TRBJ1-1 for the parts outside the CDR3, the full variable domain is DAMVIQNPRYQVTQFGKPVTLSCSQTLNHNVMYWYQQKSSQAPKLLFHYYDKDFNNEADTPDNFQSRRPNTSFCFLDIRSPGLGDTAMYLCATSRGRVSAEAFFGQGTRLTVV.

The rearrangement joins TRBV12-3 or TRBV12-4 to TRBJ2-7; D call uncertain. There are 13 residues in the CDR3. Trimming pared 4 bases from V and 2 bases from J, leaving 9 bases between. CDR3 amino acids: CASSSSRPYEQYF. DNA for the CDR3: TGTGCCAGCAGTTCATCGAGGCCCTACGAGCAGTACTTC.

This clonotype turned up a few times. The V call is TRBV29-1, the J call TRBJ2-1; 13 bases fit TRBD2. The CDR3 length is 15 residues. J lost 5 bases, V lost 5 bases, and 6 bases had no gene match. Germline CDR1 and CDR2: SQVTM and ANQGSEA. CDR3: CSVSFTSGGDNEQFF. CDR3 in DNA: TGCAGCGTTAGTTTCACTAGCGGGGGGGACAATGAGCAGTTCTTC.

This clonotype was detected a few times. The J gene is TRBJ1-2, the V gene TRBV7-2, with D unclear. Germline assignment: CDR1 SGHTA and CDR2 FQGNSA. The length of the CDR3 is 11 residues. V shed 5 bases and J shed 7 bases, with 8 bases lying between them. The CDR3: CASSPGFGYTF. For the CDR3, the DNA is TGTGCCAGCAGCCCGGGCTTTGGCTACACCTTC.

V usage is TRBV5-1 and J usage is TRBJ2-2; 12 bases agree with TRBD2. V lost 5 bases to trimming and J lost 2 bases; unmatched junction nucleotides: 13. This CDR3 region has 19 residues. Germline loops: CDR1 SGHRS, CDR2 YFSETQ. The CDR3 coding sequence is TGCGCCAGCAGTCGTCGGACTAGCGGGGCCACGCTAAACACCGGGGAGCTGTTTTTT. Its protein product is CASSRRTSGATLNTGELFF.

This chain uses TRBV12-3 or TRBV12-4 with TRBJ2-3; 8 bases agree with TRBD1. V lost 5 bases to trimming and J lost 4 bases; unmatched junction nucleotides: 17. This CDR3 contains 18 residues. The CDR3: CASSPDRVFAKAADTQYF. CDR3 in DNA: TGTGCCAGCAGTCCGGACAGGGTATTCGCGAAAGCCGCAGATACGCAGTATTTT.

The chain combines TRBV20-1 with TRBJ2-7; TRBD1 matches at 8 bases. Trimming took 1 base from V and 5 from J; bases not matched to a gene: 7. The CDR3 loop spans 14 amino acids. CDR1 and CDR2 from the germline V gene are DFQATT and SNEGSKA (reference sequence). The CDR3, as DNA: TGCAGTGCTAGAGTTGTGACAGGGGCGGACGAGCAGTACTTC. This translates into CSARVVTGADEQYF.

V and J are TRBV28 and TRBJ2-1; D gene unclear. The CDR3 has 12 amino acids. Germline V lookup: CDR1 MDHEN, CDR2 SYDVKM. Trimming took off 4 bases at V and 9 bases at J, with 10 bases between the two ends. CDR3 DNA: TGTGCCAGCAGTTCGGTGAGTGTTGAGCAGTTCTTC. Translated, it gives CASSSVSVEQFF. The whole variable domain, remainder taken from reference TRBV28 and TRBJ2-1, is DVKVTQSSRYLVKRTGEKVFLECVQDMDHENMFWYRQDPGLGLRLIYFSYDVKMKEKGDIPEGYSVSREKKERFSLILESASTNQTSMYLCASSSVSVEQFFGPGTRLTVL.

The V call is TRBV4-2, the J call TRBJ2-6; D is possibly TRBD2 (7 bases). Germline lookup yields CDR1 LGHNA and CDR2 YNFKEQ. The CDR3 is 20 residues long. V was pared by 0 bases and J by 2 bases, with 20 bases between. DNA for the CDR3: TGTGCCAGCAGCCAAGATTTCCTTGTTTTCGGGGGGCCTGGGGCCAACGTCCTGACTTTC. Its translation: CASSQDFLVFGGPGANVLTF.

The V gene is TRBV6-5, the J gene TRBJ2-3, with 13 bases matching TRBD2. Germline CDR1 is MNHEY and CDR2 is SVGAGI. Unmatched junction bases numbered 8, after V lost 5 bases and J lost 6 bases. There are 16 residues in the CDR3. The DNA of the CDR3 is TGTGCCAGCAGTCACCTCGGACTAGCGGGAGAGGATACGCAGTATTTT. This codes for CASSHLGLAGEDTQYF.

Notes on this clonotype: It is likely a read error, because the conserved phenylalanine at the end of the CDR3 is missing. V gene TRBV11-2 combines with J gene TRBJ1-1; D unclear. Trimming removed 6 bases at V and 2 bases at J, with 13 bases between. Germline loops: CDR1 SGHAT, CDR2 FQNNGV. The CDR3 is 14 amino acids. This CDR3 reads CASRLRGLNTEAFY. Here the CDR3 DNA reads TGTGCCAGCAGACTACGCGGGCTTAACACTGAAGCTTTCTAT.

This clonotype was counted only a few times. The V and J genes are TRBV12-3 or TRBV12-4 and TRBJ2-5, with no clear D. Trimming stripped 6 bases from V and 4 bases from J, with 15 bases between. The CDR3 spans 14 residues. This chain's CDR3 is CASSLVAVAETQYF. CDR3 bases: TGTGCCAGCAGCCTCGTGGCTGTGGCAGAGACCCAGTACTTC.

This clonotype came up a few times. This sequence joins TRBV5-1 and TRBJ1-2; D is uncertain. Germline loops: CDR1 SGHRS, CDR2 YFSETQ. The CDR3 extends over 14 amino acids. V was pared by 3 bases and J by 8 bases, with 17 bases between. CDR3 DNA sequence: TGCGCCAGCAGCTCGGATGCGGGGTCCTGGGGCTACACCTTC. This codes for CASSSDAGSWGYTF.

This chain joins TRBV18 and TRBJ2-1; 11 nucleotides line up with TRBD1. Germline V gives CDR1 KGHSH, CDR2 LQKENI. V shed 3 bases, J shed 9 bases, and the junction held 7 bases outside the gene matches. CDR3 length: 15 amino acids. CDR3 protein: CASSPGTGGFIEQFF. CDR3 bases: TGTGCCAGCTCACCTGGGACAGGGGGATTCATTGAGCAGTTCTTC.

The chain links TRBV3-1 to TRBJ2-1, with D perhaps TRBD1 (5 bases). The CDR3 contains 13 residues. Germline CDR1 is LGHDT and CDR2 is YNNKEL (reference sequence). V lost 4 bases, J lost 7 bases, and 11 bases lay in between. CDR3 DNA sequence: TGTGCCAGCAGCCTGGCAGGGCGGAATGAGCAGTTCTTC. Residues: CASSLAGRNEQFF.

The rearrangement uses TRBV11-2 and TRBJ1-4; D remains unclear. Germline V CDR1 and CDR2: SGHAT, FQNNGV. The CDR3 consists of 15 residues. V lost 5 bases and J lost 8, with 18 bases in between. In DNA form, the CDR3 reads TGTGCCAGCAGCCCCCGGGGTACCCTGGGGGAAAAACTGTTTTTT. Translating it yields CASSPRGTLGEKLFF.

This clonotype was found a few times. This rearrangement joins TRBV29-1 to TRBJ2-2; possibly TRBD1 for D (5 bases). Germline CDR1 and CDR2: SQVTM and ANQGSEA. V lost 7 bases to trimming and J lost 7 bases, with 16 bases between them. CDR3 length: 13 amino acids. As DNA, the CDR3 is TGCAGCGGCAAGGGGCGCCTTGGCGGGGAGCTGTTTTTT. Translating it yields CSGKGRLGGELFF.

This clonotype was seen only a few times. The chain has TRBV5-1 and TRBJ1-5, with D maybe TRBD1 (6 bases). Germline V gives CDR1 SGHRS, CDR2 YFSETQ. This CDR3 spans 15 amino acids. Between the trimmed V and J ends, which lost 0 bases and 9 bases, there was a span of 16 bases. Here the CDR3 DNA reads TGCGCCAGCAGCTTGGGAGTAGAAGGGGGGCTGCCCCAGCATTTT. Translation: CASSLGVEGGLPQHF.

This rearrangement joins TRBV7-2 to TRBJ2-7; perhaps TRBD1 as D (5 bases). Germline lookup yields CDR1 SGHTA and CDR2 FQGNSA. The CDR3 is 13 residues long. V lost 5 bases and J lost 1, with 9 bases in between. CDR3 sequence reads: CASSRQPSYEQYF. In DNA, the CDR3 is TGTGCCAGCAGCAGACAGCCATCCTACGAGCAGTACTTC.

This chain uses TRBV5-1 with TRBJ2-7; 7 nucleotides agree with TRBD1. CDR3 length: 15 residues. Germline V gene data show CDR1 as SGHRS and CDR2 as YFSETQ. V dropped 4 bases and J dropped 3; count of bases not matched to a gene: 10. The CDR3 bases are TGCGCCAGCAGCCCGGGGACAGTTTCTAGCTACGAGCAGTACTTC. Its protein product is CASSPGTVSSYEQYF.

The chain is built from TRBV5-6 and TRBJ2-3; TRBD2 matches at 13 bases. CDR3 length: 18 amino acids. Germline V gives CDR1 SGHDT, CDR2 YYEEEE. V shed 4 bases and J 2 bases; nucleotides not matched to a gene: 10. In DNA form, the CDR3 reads TGTGCCAGCAGCCGACGGGGACTAGCGGGAATATCCACAGATACGCAGTATTTT. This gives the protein CASSRRGLAGISTDTQYF.

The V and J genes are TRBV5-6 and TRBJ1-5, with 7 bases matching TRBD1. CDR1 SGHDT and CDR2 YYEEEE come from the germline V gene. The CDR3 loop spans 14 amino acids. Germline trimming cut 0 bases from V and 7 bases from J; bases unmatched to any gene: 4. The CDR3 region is CASSLAGQPQPQHF. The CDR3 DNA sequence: TGTGCCAGCAGCTTGGCGGGACAGCCCCAGCCCCAGCATTTT.